This TCR beta chain was found in a study of cytomegalovirus exposure and HLA in healthy donors. Study information: The approximately 120 validation repertoires and the approximately 700 first-cohort repertoires shared a platform, a later analysis reported. General study points: Reports showed the classifier diagnosing cytomegalovirus status with high specificity and sensitivity. The study designated fewer than 200 TCR beta chains cytomegalovirus-associated.

The CDR3 has 15 residues. Looked up from germline, CDR1 is ENHRY and CDR2 is SYGVKD. V shed 2 bases and J 7 bases; nucleotides not matched to a gene: 7. Only a few counts were recorded for this clone. Its target is not known. Generated by immunoSEQ multiplex PCR, the TCRdb table keeps only in-frame clones and is missing some. Of 180,000 or so clones listed, around 86% were seen once; the top ten hold approximately 7.7%. Sequencing was performed on PBMCs. The chain has TRBV10-3 and TRBJ2-1; 8 positions match TRBD2. This TCR was recovered from a man younger than 45 in good health and CMV-seropositive. Here the CDR3 DNA reads TGTGCCATCAGTGAGATCAGCGGGGGTGGGAATGAGCAGTTCTTC. Translating it yields CAISEISGGGNEQFF.